This TCR beta chain appears in the sequencing data of a study of identical twins. Study findings and constraints: Recombination models fit unrelated individuals' TCR alpha sharing but underestimated twins'.

TCRdb recomputed calls from the 5' RACE reads with MiXCR, one row per CDR3 protein. The sample yields approximately 240,000 distinct CDR3 sequences, more than 12% seen once. In its sample, this clonotype was seen a few times. The target antigen is unknown. This receptor was identified in a woman between 18 and 30 years old in good health. The sample comprised memory (CD45RO+) T cells sorted from blood.

The CDR3 bases are TGTGCCAGCAGCCTAGCCGGGACAGGGACGAACGAGCAGTACTTC. Protein sequence: CASSLAGTGTNEQYF. This chain joins TRBV28 and TRBJ2-7, with 9 bases fitting TRBD1. V lost 6 bases to trimming and J lost 5 bases; unmatched junction nucleotides: 11. The germline gives CDR1 MDHEN, CDR2 SYDVKM. This CDR3 spans 15 amino acids.